Below are 27 T cell receptor beta chains sequenced from a single sample in a study of blood T cell repertoires in COVID-19. The repertoire was sequenced with immunoSEQ multiplex PCR; TCRdb's copy has only in-frame clones and lacks some. The sample holds 150,000 to 200,000 clones; approximately 87% are singletons and the top ten take around 2.6%. Input material: peripheral blood. The receptors stem from a man between 40 and 49 years old with active or convalescent COVID-19.

This chain uses TRBV5-8 with TRBJ1-1, with a possible D match to TRBD1 (5 bases). The germline V and J ends were trimmed by 4 bases and 10 bases, with 26 bases remaining between them. There are 16 residues in the CDR3. CDR1 and CDR2 (germline): SGHTS, YDEGEE. For the CDR3, the DNA is TGTGCCAGCAGCGCGGGACTACCGGAAGAAACACTGACAGCTTTCTTT. Residues: CASSAGLPEETLTAFF.

V usage is TRBV6-5 and J usage is TRBJ2-5; D remains ambiguous. This CDR3 contains 13 residues. The germline V gene encodes CDR1 MNHEY and CDR2 SVGAGI. V was cut by 0 bases and J by 1 base, with 3 bases left in between. The CDR3 DNA reads TGTGCCAGCAGTTACTCGGCCCAAGAGACCCAGTACTTC. It codes for CASSYSAQETQYF.

CDR3 residues: CAWSVPGTGAGEQYF. The CDR3 DNA follows: TGTGCCTGGAGTGTACCCGGGACAGGGGCGGGCGAGCAGTACTTC. The chain carries TRBV30 and TRBJ2-7; 10 nucleotides agree with TRBD1. V lost 0 bases and J lost 6; bases outside the gene matches: 8. The CDR3 covers 15 residues. In germline, CDR1 is GTSNPN, CDR2 SVGIG (reference sequence).

The V gene is TRBV4-1, the J gene TRBJ1-1; D remains unclear. This CDR3 comprises 14 residues. V was pared by 4 bases and J by 8 bases, with 17 bases between. From germline, CDR1 is MGHRA and CDR2 YSYEKL. CDR3 nucleotides: TGCGCCAGCAGCCCAGTTGGGGTCTGGGAGGAAGCTTTCTTT. Translation: CASSPVGVWEEAFF.

The chain is built from TRBV4-2 and TRBJ2-3; D unclear. The germline CDR1 and CDR2 sequences are LGHNA and YNFKEQ. With 4 bases removed from V and 4 bases from J, the gap between germline ends came to 9 bases. The CDR3 sequence is 13 residues long. CDR3 sequence (DNA): TGTGCCAGCAGCCTATTAGTGGCAGATACGCAGTATTTT. It codes for CASSLLVADTQYF.

The V and J genes are TRBV3-1 (or the pseudogene TRBV3-2) and TRBJ1-1, with D perhaps TRBD1 (5 bases). The V gene's germline CDR1 is LGHDT and CDR2 YNNKEL (reference sequence). This CDR3 is built from 14 residues. V was pared by 0 bases and J by 7 bases, with 12 bases between. The CDR3 reads CASSQEGEPIEAFF. For the CDR3, the DNA is TGTGCCAGCAGCCAAGAAGGGGAACCTATTGAAGCTTTCTTT.

The chain employs TRBV29-1 and TRBJ1-1; TRBD1 aligns across 10 bases. The V segment lost 1 base and the J segment 7 bases; nucleotides outside the gene matches: 6. Germline V gene lookup returns CDR1 SQVTM and CDR2 ANQGSEA. The CDR3 consists of 14 residues. DNA of the CDR3: TGCAGCGTTGAAGGTCCCGGGACAGGGGATGAAGCTTTCTTT. As protein: CSVEGPGTGDEAFF.

The rearrangement joins TRBV5-1 to TRBJ2-1; D is uncertain. CDR1 SGHRS and CDR2 YFSETQ come from the germline V gene. The CDR3 covers 12 residues. V gave up 2 bases and J gave up 9 bases, with 9 bases separating them. The chain's CDR3 is CASSFSGREQFF. DNA of the CDR3: TGCGCCAGCAGCTTTTCAGGCCGTGAGCAGTTCTTC.

This chain uses TRBV6-6 with TRBJ2-1; D ambiguous. V gave up 6 bases and J gave up 10 bases, with 10 bases separating them. The CDR3 runs 11 residues. Per the germline V gene, CDR1 is MNHNY and CDR2 is SVGAGI (reference sequence). The CDR3 is CASSPGWEQFF. CDR3 in DNA: TGTGCCAGCAGCCCCGGGTGGGAGCAGTTCTTC.

This clone was found a few times. The chain uses TRBV21-1 and TRBJ1-3; TRBD1 is the table's D call, not checked against the DNA. TRBV21-1 is designated a pseudogene. This CDR3 is built from 18 residues. CDR3 bases: TGTGCCAGCAGCTTCCCGGGACAGGGGAAGAGCTCTGGAAACACCATATATTTT. It is translated as CASSFPGQGKSSGNTIYF.

This chain uses TRBV7-6 with TRBJ2-1; 8 bases align to TRBD1. Trimming removed 4 bases from V and 0 bases from J; junction bases left unmatched: 2. Germline CDR1 and CDR2: SGHVS and FNYEAQ. CDR3 length: 15 amino acids. The CDR3 protein is CASSWTGSSYNEQFF. The CDR3 DNA reads TGTGCCAGCAGCTGGACAGGGAGCTCCTACAATGAGCAGTTCTTC.

This chain links TRBV5-1 with TRBJ2-7; D gene unclear. This CDR3 is built from 13 residues. CDR1 and CDR2 (germline): SGHRS, YFSETQ. The V end lost 0 bases, the J end lost 0 bases, and 4 bases lay between the germline ends. The CDR3 is CASSLVGSYEQYF. CDR3 coding DNA: TGCGCCAGCAGCTTGGTCGGCTCCTACGAGCAGTACTTC.

The chain combines TRBV5-5 with TRBJ2-1; a possible D gene is TRBD2 (5 bases). V was clipped by 4 bases and J by 3 bases, with 14 bases between them. The CDR3 loop spans 15 amino acids. In germline, CDR1 is SGHKS, CDR2 YYEKEE (reference sequence). The CDR3 loop is CASSRIIGGYNEQFF. The CDR3 DNA reads TGTGCCAGCAGCCGCATTATCGGAGGCTACAATGAGCAGTTCTTC.

The V and J genes are TRBV5-6 and TRBJ2-3, with D hard to call. CDR1 and CDR2 (germline): SGHDT, YYEEEE. This CDR3 spans 13 amino acids. The ends were cut back, 0 bases at V and 4 bases at J, with 6 bases in the middle. The CDR3 DNA sequence: TGTGCCAGCAGCTTGGCAGGCCCAGATACGCAGTATTTT. It yields the protein CASSLAGPDTQYF.

This clone came up a few times. The gene calls are TRBV28 and TRBJ1-1; D possibly corresponds to TRBD1 (5 bases). The V and J ends lost 5 bases and 4 bases respectively, with 11 bases between them. The CDR3 runs to 13 residues. Germline CDR1 reads MDHEN; CDR2 reads SYDVKM. In DNA, the CDR3 is TGTGCCAGCAGTGTCCCGGGGGGCACTGAAGCTTTCTTT. This encodes CASSVPGGTEAFF.

The chain employs TRBV28 and TRBJ2-7; tentative D call: TRBD1 (5 bases). This CDR3 region has 13 residues. V was pared by 10 bases and J by 2 bases, with 15 bases between. CDR1 is MDHEN and CDR2 is SYDVKM in the germline V gene. The CDR3 DNA reads TGTGCCACCCACGACGACAGTCCCTACGAGCAGTACTTC. This encodes CATHDDSPYEQYF.

The chain carries TRBV30 and TRBJ2-7; 7 bases map to TRBD1. The V segment lost 4 bases and the J segment 1 base; nucleotides outside the gene matches: 16. The CDR3 has 17 residues. In germline, CDR1 is GTSNPN, CDR2 SVGIG (reference sequence). The CDR3, as DNA: TGTGCCTGGAACTTCCGTAGGACGGGACAGAATTCCTACGAGCAGTACTTC. Its translation: CAWNFRRTGQNSYEQYF.

The chain carries TRBV7-9 and TRBJ2-5, with a possible D match to TRBD2 (5 bases). Trimming stripped 3 bases from V and 1 base from J, with 15 bases between. CDR3 length: 16 residues. Germline values: CDR1 SEHNR, CDR2 FQNEAQ (reference sequence). CDR3: CASSFETILIQETQYF. The DNA for the CDR3 is TGTGCCAGCAGCTTCGAGACTATACTAATCCAAGAGACCCAGTACTTC.

This clone was seen a handful of times. This sequence joins TRBV6-1 and TRBJ2-2; a weak D match, TRBD2 (5 bases). Germline lookup yields CDR1 MNHNS and CDR2 SASEGT. The CDR3 runs to 12 residues. Trimming took off 3 bases at V and 7 bases at J, with 6 bases between the two ends. CDR3 amino acids: CASSEAGGELFF. CDR3 DNA sequence: TGTGCCAGCAGTGAGGCGGGCGGGGAGCTGTTTTTT.

This rearrangement joins TRBV5-1 to TRBJ1-2; no clear D gene. Germline values: CDR1 SGHRS, CDR2 YFSETQ. The CDR3 runs 16 residues. V lost 3 bases and J 3 bases, leaving 18 bases between the germline ends. This CDR3 is CASSYSGIPEDYGYTF. For the CDR3, the DNA is TGCGCCAGCAGCTATTCCGGGATCCCGGAAGACTATGGCTACACCTTC. The full variable domain, rest sourced from reference TRBV5-1 and TRBJ1-2, is KAGVTQTPRYLIKTRGQQVTLSCSPISGHRSVSWYQQTPGQGLQFLFEYFSETQRNKGNFPGRFSGRQFSNSRSEMNVSTLELGDSALYLCASSYSGIPEDYGYTFGSGTRLTVV.

The V and J genes are TRBV19 and TRBJ1-5; D perhaps matches TRBD1 (5 bases). Trimming stripped 4 bases from V and 0 bases from J, with 10 bases between. Germline V CDR1 and CDR2: LNHDA, SQIVND (reference sequence). This CDR3 spans 15 amino acids. The CDR3 protein is CASSRGLFSNQPQHF. As DNA, the CDR3 is TGTGCCAGTAGTAGGGGACTGTTTAGCAATCAGCCCCAGCATTTT. The full variable domain, completed using reference TRBV19 and TRBJ1-5, is DGGITQSPKYLFRKEGQNVTLSCEQNLNHDAMYWYRQDPGQGLRLIYYSQIVNDFQKGDIAEGYSVSREKKESFPLTVTSAQKNPTAFYLCASSRGLFSNQPQHFGDGTRLSIL.

The chain is built from TRBV7-9 and TRBJ2-2, with D maybe TRBD1 (5 bases). The CDR3 runs to 15 residues. V was trimmed by 1 base and J by 4 bases, leaving 10 bases between them. CDR1 and CDR2 from the germline V gene are SEHNR and FQNEAQ (reference sequence). CDR3 nucleotides: TGTGCCAGCAGCTTAGATCGGCAGGGCACCGGGGAGCTGTTTTTT. It codes for CASSLDRQGTGELFF. Together with reference TRBV7-9 and TRBJ2-2, the CDR3 gives the full variable domain: DTGVSQNPRHKITKRGQNVTFRCDPISEHNRLYWYRQTLGQGPEFLTYFQNEAQLEKSRLLSDRFSAERPKGSFSTLEIQRTEQGDSAMYLCASSLDRQGTGELFFGEGSRLTVL.

This clone was counted only a few times. This chain connects TRBV5-1 to TRBJ2-1; 12 bases fit TRBD2. This CDR3 region has 16 residues. Germline V gives CDR1 SGHRS, CDR2 YFSETQ. V dropped 3 bases and J dropped 6; count of bases not matched to a gene: 7. Here the CDR3 reads CASSSQTSGGFNEQFF. Written as DNA, the CDR3 is TGCGCCAGCAGCTCCCAGACTAGCGGGGGCTTCAATGAGCAGTTCTTC.

This chain uses TRBV21-1 with TRBJ2-1; the D call of TRBD1 is as the table states it, not checked on the DNA. TRBV21-1 is recorded as a pseudogene. The CDR3 is 17 amino acids. The CDR3 reads CASSKQGDRGAYNEQFF. CDR3 bases: TGTGCCAGCAGCAAACAAGGGGACAGGGGCGCCTACAATGAGCAGTTCTTC.

This chain uses TRBV6-6 with TRBJ1-6; the D is unclear. The V end was cut by 2 bases, the J end by 7 bases, with 12 bases between. The CDR3 covers 15 residues. The germline gives CDR1 MNHNY, CDR2 SVGAGI (reference sequence). The CDR3 nucleotides are TGTGCCAGCAGTTACCGCTTGGCGGAGAATTCACCCCTCCACTTT. Amino acid sequence: CASSYRLAENSPLHF.

This chain joins TRBV15 and TRBJ1-1; D is possibly TRBD1 (5 bases). CDR1 is LNHNV, CDR2 YYDKDF, per germline (reference sequence). Trimming removed 3 bases from V and 1 base from J, with 6 bases in between. This CDR3 region has 13 residues. CDR3 residues: CATSRTANTEAFF. DNA for the CDR3: TGTGCCACCAGCAGGACAGCGAACACTGAAGCTTTCTTT.

The chain employs TRBV28 and TRBJ2-7, with a weak D call TRBD1 (6 bases). CDR3 length equals 14 residues. Deletions cut 6 bases from V and 4 bases from J, with 16 bases between. The germline gives CDR1 MDHEN, CDR2 SYDVKM. DNA for the CDR3: TGTGCCAGCAGGCCCATCACAGGGAAGTACGAGCAGTACTTC. Its protein is CASRPITGKYEQYF.